Each of the 28 T cell receptor beta chains below was sequenced from the same sample in a study of T cell responses to AZD1222 COVID-19 vaccine. Assay used: immunoSEQ multiplex PCR; TCRdb lists only in-frame clones, some missing. Here the sample spans roughly 180,000 clones, 80% to 95% being singletons. The sequencing used peripheral blood, collected 28 days after the second dose of the MenACWY control vaccine. The receptors were sampled from an adult who received the MenACWY meningococcal vaccine as a control.

CDR3 sequence: CASSIYEGTEAFF. The DNA of the CDR3 is TGTGCCAGTAGTATTTACGAAGGCACTGAAGCTTTCTTT. The chain links TRBV19 to TRBJ1-1; D is unclear. Germline-derived CDR1 and CDR2 are LNHDA and SQIVND (reference sequence). There are 13 residues in the CDR3. Trimming pared 3 bases from V and 4 bases from J, leaving 9 bases between.

The CDR3 spells CASSPSPGQSGGNTIYF. The CDR3 nucleotides read TGTGCCAGCAGCCCATCCCCGGGACAGTCTGGTGGAAACACCATATATTTT. V is TRBV9 and J is TRBJ1-3, with 7 positions matching TRBD1. The V gene end was trimmed by 4 bases and the J gene end by 3 bases; junction bases not matched to a gene: 13. This CDR3 contains 17 residues. Per the germline V gene, CDR1 is SGDLS and CDR2 is YYNGEE.

This chain uses TRBV6-5 with TRBJ1-1; 9 bases align to TRBD1. Germline assignment: CDR1 MNHEY and CDR2 SVGAGI. The V gene end was trimmed by 6 bases and the J gene end by 6 bases; junction bases not matched to a gene: 8. There are 14 residues in the CDR3. The CDR3, as DNA: TGTGCCAGCAGCAGGGACAGGGTCTTAGCTGAAGCTTTCTTT. It encodes CASSRDRVLAEAFF.

In nucleotides, the CDR3 is TGTGCCAGCAGTGAAGTTTGGGGGTTTTATGAAAAACTGTTTTTT. Residues: CASSEVWGFYEKLFF. The V and J genes are TRBV6-1 and TRBJ1-4, with D perhaps TRBD1 (5 bases). The length of the CDR3 is 15 residues. Germline V CDR1 and CDR2: MNHNS, SASEGT. The V end lost 1 base, the J end lost 6 bases, and 12 bases lay between the germline ends.

V and J are TRBV30 and TRBJ1-6; D is uncertain. Germline loops: CDR1 GTSNPN, CDR2 SVGIG (reference sequence). V was clipped by 4 bases and J by 0 bases, with 7 bases between them. CDR3 size: 14 residues. This CDR3 reads CAWTAGSYNSPLHF. As DNA, the CDR3 is TGTGCCTGGACCGCGGGCTCCTATAATTCACCCCTCCACTTT.

This chain joins TRBV4-2 and TRBJ1-2; maybe TRBD1 (5 bases). Trimming took off 6 bases at V and 2 bases at J, with 10 bases between the two ends. The germline V gene encodes CDR1 LGHNA and CDR2 YNFKEQ. The CDR3 covers 13 residues. The CDR3 nucleotides read TGTGCCAGCAGACGGACAATCAACTATGGCTACACCTTC. Amino acid sequence: CASRRTINYGYTF.

This chain connects TRBV30 to TRBJ1-6; no definite D call. Trimming cost V 1 base and J 10 bases, with 11 bases left between them. Germline CDR1 reads GTSNPN; CDR2 reads SVGIG (reference sequence). The CDR3 totals 13 residues. The CDR3 spells CAWSGGTGSPLHF. In DNA, the CDR3 is TGTGCCTGGAGTGGGGGTACGGGATCACCCCTCCACTTT.

J is TRBJ2-7 and V is TRBV3-1 (or the pseudogene TRBV3-2); D might be TRBD1 (6 bases). The CDR3 spans 12 residues. Germline CDR1 is LGHDT and CDR2 is YNNKEL (reference sequence). V gave up 4 bases and J gave up 6 bases, with 10 bases separating them. The CDR3 sequence is CASSREGGEQYF. The CDR3 bases are TGTGCCAGCAGCCGAGAAGGGGGCGAGCAGTACTTC.

This clone was counted once. This chain links TRBV19 with TRBJ1-3, with 9 nucleotides matching TRBD1. Germline assignment: CDR1 LNHDA and CDR2 SQIVND (reference sequence). The CDR3 is 18 residues long. V trimming: 5 bases; J trimming: 3 bases; junction bases outside the gene matches: 14. DNA of the CDR3: TGTGCCAGTAGTCCTAGCCGGGGACAGGGATATTATGGAAACACCATATATTTT. Protein product: CASSPSRGQGYYGNTIYF.

The chain links TRBV7-9 to TRBJ1-2, with D perhaps TRBD1 (5 bases). CDR3 size: 15 residues. Trimming removed 1 base at V and 0 bases at J, with 9 bases between. In germline, CDR1 is SEHNR, CDR2 FQNEAQ (reference sequence). Written as DNA, the CDR3 is TGTGCCAGCAGCTTAGAGGCAGGGCCTAACTATGGCTACACCTTC. Its translation is CASSLEAGPNYGYTF.

This rearrangement joins TRBV11-2 to TRBJ2-7, with a possible D match to TRBD2 (5 bases). Looked up from germline, CDR1 is SGHAT and CDR2 is FQNNGV. There are 14 residues in the CDR3. Between the trimmed V and J ends, which lost 8 bases and 3 bases, there was a span of 17 bases. CDR3 sequence reads: CASGRPTGSYEQYF. CDR3 sequence (DNA): TGTGCCAGCGGCCGGCCGACGGGGAGCTACGAGCAGTACTTC.

CDR3 DNA: TGTGCCAGCAGGGGACAGGTATCTGAAGCTTTCTTT. Translation gives CASRGQVSEAFF. The chain couples TRBV2 to TRBJ1-1, with 8 nucleotides matching TRBD1. This CDR3 has 12 residues. The J segment lost 6 bases and the V segment lost 6 bases, leaving 3 bases of the junction unmatched. The germline CDR1 and CDR2 sequences are SNHLY and FYNNEI.

The chain couples TRBV5-5 to TRBJ2-2; D remains unclear. The V end lost 0 bases, the J end lost 5 bases, and 8 bases lay between the germline ends. Germline V gene lookup returns CDR1 SGHKS and CDR2 YYEKEE (reference sequence). The CDR3 extends over 14 amino acids. In DNA, the CDR3 is TGTGCCAGCAGCTTGGTCATAGAGACCGGGGAGCTGTTTTTT. Its translation: CASSLVIETGELFF.

The V call is TRBV4-3, the J call TRBJ1-2; 7 bases align to TRBD1. There are 15 residues in the CDR3. Germline assignment: CDR1 LGHNA and CDR2 YSLEER. The V gene end was trimmed by 2 bases and the J gene end by 4 bases; junction bases not matched to a gene: 7. This CDR3 is CASSQIQGNGYGYTF. CDR3 DNA: TGCGCCAGCAGCCAAATACAGGGGAACGGCTATGGCTACACCTTC.

J is TRBJ2-1 and V is TRBV7-2; D remains ambiguous. From germline, CDR1 is SGHTA and CDR2 FQGNSA. This CDR3 has 14 amino acids. V gave up 2 bases and J gave up 5 bases, with 10 bases separating them. DNA of the CDR3: TGTGCCAGCAGCTTAAGGATCCAAGACAATGAGCAGTTCTTC. Amino acids: CASSLRIQDNEQFF.

This sequence joins TRBV5-6 and TRBJ1-2, with TRBD1 as a possible D gene (6 bases). The CDR3 covers 15 residues. Trimming removed 0 bases from V and 5 bases from J, with 14 bases in between. Germline V gives CDR1 SGHDT, CDR2 YYEEEE. The DNA of the CDR3 is TGTGCCAGCAGCTTGGGCCGAACAGGGATTTATGGCTACACCTTC. Translation gives CASSLGRTGIYGYTF.

The chain couples TRBV7-8 to TRBJ1-4; 8 bases are a match to TRBD1. The CDR3 is 17 residues long. Germline CDR1 reads SGHVS; CDR2 reads FQNEAQ. Trimming at V came to 2 bases and at J to 1 base, leaving 6 bases not matched to a gene. The CDR3 protein is CASSLQGATRTNEKLFF. CDR3 sequence (DNA): TGTGCCAGCAGCTTACAGGGGGCGACCCGAACTAATGAAAAACTGTTTTTT.

This chain joins TRBV7-2 and TRBJ2-2; no firm D call. Germline V gene data show CDR1 as SGHTA and CDR2 as FQGNSA. The CDR3 length is 14 residues. The V end lost 1 base, the J end lost 4 bases, and 7 bases lay between the germline ends. Here the CDR3 DNA reads TGTGCCAGCAGCTTAGATGGCAGCACCGGGGAGCTGTTTTTT. It encodes CASSLDGSTGELFF.

Comment on this clone: Other DNA sequences within the sample encode an identical CDR3. J is TRBJ2-3 and V is TRBV7-9, with 12 bases matching TRBD2. V was pared by 3 bases and J by 4 bases, with 2 bases of the junction left unmatched. Germline CDR1 reads SEHNR; CDR2 reads FQNEAQ (reference sequence). The CDR3 has 15 residues. The CDR3 reads CASSLASGGADTQYF. Written as DNA, the CDR3 is TGTGCCAGCAGCTTGGCTAGCGGGGGGGCAGATACGCAGTATTTT. Supplemented by reference TRBV7-9 and TRBJ2-3, the full variable domain reads DTGVSQNPRHKITKRGQNVTFRCDPISEHNRLYWYRQTLGQGPEFLTYFQNEAQLEKSRLLSDRFSAERPKGSFSTLEIQRTEQGDSAMYLCASSLASGGADTQYFGPGTRLTVL.

The rearrangement links TRBV4-1 to TRBJ2-7, with D perhaps matching TRBD1 (6 bases). There are 14 residues in the CDR3. The germline V gene has CDR1 MGHRA and CDR2 YSYEKL. Deletions cut 1 base from V and 6 bases from J, with 13 bases between. The CDR3 DNA is TGCGCCAGCAGCCAAGTAACGGGGACACTCGAGCAGTACTTC. Translating gives CASSQVTGTLEQYF.

The chain uses TRBV6-5 and TRBJ1-6; D is unresolved. This CDR3 is built from 16 residues. V was pared by 4 bases and J by 5 bases, with 15 bases between. From germline, CDR1 is MNHEY and CDR2 SVGAGI. DNA for the CDR3: TGTGCCAGCAGTTTTGGGCCTTTGAGGGATAATTCACCCCTCCACTTT. This encodes CASSFGPLRDNSPLHF.

The chain links TRBV5-1 to TRBJ2-2; D remains ambiguous. Germline CDR1 SGHRS, CDR2 YFSETQ. Trimming stripped 4 bases from V and 0 bases from J, with 10 bases between. CDR3 length: 15 amino acids. The CDR3 region is CASSRADSNTGELFF. In DNA form, the CDR3 reads TGCGCCAGCAGCCGGGCGGATTCGAACACCGGGGAGCTGTTTTTT.

This chain links TRBV5-1 with TRBJ1-6, with D perhaps matching TRBD1 (6 bases). Germline CDR1 reads SGHRS; CDR2 reads YFSETQ. This CDR3 comprises 16 residues. Trimming shortened V by 0 bases and J by 6 bases, and 13 bases separated the two germline ends. The CDR3 bases are TGCGCCAGCAGCTTGGAGGGGGGCGCGGGTAATTCACCCCTCCACTTT. Translating gives CASSLEGGAGNSPLHF.

The V and J genes are TRBV4-2 and TRBJ1-4, with a tentative D call TRBD1 (5 bases). Trimming cost V 0 bases and J 8 bases, with 13 bases left between them. The CDR3 is 15 amino acids. The germline gives CDR1 LGHNA, CDR2 YNFKEQ. Here the CDR3 reads CASSQDRGVGEKLFF. For the CDR3, the DNA is TGTGCCAGCAGCCAAGATAGAGGGGTAGGAGAAAAACTGTTTTTT.

V usage is TRBV10-2 and J usage is TRBJ1-1, with 12 nucleotides matching TRBD1. The CDR3 totals 17 residues. The ends lost 3 bases at V and 0 bases at J; junction bases unmatched: 5. CDR1 is WSHSY and CDR2 is SAAADI in the germline V gene. The CDR3: CASSDTGTGGLNTEAFF. The DNA of the CDR3 is TGCGCCAGCAGTGACACCGGGACAGGGGGCCTGAACACTGAAGCTTTCTTT.

The chain has TRBV3-1 (or the pseudogene TRBV3-2) and TRBJ1-6, with 9 bases lining up with TRBD1. V lost 3 bases, J lost 1 base, and 4 bases stayed unmatched. The CDR3 extends over 17 amino acids. The germline V gene encodes CDR1 LGHDT and CDR2 YNNKEL (reference sequence). The CDR3, as DNA: TGTGCCAGCAGCCAGGGACAGGGAAGGTCCTATAATTCACCCCTCCACTTT. It yields the protein CASSQGQGRSYNSPLHF.

A single count supports this clone. The V gene is TRBV19, the J gene TRBJ2-3; possibly TRBD1 for D (6 bases). CDR3 length: 13 residues. The V end was cut by 8 bases, the J end by 1 base, with 10 bases between. CDR1 is LNHDA, CDR2 SQIVND, per germline (reference sequence). This CDR3 reads CASSYRGTDTQYF. In nucleotides, the CDR3 is TGTGCCAGTTCCTACAGGGGCACAGATACGCAGTATTTT. The full variable domain, completed using reference TRBV19 and TRBJ2-3, is DGGITQSPKYLFRKEGQNVTLSCEQNLNHDAMYWYRQDPGQGLRLIYYSQIVNDFQKGDIAEGYSVSREKKESFPLTVTSAQKNPTAFYLCASSYRGTDTQYFGPGTRLTVL.

The chain uses TRBV28 and TRBJ2-4; D unresolved. Germline V lookup: CDR1 MDHEN, CDR2 SYDVKM. This CDR3 comprises 13 residues. Trimming removed 5 bases from V and 8 bases from J, with 13 bases in between. The CDR3 nucleotides are TGTGCCAGCAGTAGGTACCATGGGGACATTCAGTACTTC. Its protein product is CASSRYHGDIQYF.